This T cell receptor (beta chain) was sequenced during a study of molecular identifiers for immune sequencing clone quantification. TCRdb called the PCR reads again in MiXCR, with one record for every CDR3 protein. Counted here are over 600,000 distinct CDR3 sequences, 15% to 20% occurring once; the ten biggest clones make up roughly 0.83%. This clonotype was recorded at least ten times. The CDR3 extends over 12 amino acids. The germline gives CDR1 MDHEN, CDR2 SYDVKM. The V and J ends lost 6 bases and 11 bases, in that order; junction bases with no gene match: 7. The material sequenced was naive CD8+ T cells from blood, with Jurkat cell RNA spiked in. Subset here: FACS-sorted CD8+CD4-CCR7+CD45RA+ naive T cells. V gene TRBV28 combines with J gene TRBJ1-5, with 7 bases aligning to TRBD1. This clonotype was obtained from a human donor in good health. Some libraries in this study had Jurkat cell RNA spiked in. The DNA for the CDR3 is TGTGCCAGCAGGCAAACGGACAGGTCCCAGCATTTT. The encoded protein is CASRQTDRSQHF.